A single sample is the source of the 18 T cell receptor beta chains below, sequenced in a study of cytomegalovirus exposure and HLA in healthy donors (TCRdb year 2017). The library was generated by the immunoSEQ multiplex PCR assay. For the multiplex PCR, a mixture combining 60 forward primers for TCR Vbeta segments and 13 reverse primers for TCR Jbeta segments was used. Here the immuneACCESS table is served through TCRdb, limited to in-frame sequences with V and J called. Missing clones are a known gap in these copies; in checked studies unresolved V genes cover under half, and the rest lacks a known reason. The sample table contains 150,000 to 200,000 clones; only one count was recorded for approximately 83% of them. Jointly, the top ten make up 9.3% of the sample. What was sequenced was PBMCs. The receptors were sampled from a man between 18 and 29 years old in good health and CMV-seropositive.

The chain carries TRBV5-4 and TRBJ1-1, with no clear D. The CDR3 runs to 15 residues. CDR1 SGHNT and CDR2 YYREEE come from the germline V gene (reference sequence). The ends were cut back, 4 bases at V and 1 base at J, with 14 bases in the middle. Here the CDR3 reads CASSPVATPNTEAFF. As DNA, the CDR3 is TGTGCCAGCAGCCCGGTTGCCACCCCGAACACTGAAGCTTTCTTT.

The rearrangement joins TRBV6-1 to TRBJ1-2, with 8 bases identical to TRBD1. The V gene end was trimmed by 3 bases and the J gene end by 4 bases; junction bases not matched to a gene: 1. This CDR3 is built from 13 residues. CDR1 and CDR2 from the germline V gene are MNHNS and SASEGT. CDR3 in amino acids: CASSDQGAYGYTF. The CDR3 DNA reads TGTGCCAGCAGTGACCAGGGGGCCTATGGCTACACCTTC.

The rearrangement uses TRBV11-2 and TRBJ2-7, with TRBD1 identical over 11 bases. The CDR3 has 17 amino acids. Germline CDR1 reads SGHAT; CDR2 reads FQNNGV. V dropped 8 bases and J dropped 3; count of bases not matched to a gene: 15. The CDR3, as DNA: TGTGCCAGCGAATCGGGGATTGGGGACAGGGGGGTCTACGAGCAGTACTTC. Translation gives CASESGIGDRGVYEQYF.

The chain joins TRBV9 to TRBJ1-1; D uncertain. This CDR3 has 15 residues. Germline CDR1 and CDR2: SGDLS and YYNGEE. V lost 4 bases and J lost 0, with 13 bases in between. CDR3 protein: CASSPRGSLNTEAFF. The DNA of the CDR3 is TGTGCCAGCAGCCCCCGCGGCAGCCTGAACACTGAAGCTTTCTTT. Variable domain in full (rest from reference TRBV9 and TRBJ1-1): DSGVTQTPKHLITATGQRVTLRCSPRSGDLSVYWYQQSLDQGLQFLIQYYNGEERAKGNILERFSAQQFPDLHSELNLSSLELGDSALYFCASSPRGSLNTEAFFGQGTRLTVV.

CDR3 bases: TGTGCCAGCAGCGTAGAGGCGGGCCTATGGGCCGATACGCAGTATTTT. Its translation: CASSVEAGLWADTQYF. The chain employs TRBV9 and TRBJ2-3; maybe TRBD2 (5 bases). The V end lost 0 bases, the J end lost 6 bases, and 17 bases lay between the germline ends. The CDR3 has 16 residues. Germline V gives CDR1 SGDLS, CDR2 YYNGEE.

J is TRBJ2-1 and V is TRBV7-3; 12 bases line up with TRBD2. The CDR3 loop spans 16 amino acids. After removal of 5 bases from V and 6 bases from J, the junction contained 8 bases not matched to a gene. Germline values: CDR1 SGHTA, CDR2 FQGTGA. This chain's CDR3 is CASSPSGGAWVNEQFF. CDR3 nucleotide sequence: TGTGCCAGCAGCCCTAGCGGGGGGGCTTGGGTCAATGAGCAGTTCTTC.

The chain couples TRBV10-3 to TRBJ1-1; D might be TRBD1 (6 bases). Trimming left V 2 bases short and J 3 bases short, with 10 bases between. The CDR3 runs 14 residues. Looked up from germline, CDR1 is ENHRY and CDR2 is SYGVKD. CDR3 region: CAISEVQGDTEAFF. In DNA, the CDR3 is TGTGCCATCAGTGAGGTACAGGGTGACACTGAAGCTTTCTTT.

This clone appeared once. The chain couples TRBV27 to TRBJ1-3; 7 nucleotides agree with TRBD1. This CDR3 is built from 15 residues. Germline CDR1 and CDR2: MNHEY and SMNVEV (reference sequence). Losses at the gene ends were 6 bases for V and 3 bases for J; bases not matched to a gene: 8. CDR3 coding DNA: TGTGCCAGCAGCTCTCATCAGGGGGGTGGAAACACCATATATTTT. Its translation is CASSSHQGGGNTIYF.

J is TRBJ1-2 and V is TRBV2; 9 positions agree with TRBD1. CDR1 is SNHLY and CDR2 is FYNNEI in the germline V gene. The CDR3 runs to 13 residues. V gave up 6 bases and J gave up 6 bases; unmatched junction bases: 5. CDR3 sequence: CASRLRTGDGYTF. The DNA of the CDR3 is TGTGCCAGCAGGCTACGGACAGGGGATGGCTACACCTTC.

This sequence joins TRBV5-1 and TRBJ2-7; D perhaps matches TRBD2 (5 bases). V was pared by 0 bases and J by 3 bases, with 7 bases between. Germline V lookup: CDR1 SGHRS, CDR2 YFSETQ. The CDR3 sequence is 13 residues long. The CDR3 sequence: CASSLVGLYEQYF. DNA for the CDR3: TGCGCCAGCAGCTTGGTCGGACTCTACGAGCAGTACTTC.

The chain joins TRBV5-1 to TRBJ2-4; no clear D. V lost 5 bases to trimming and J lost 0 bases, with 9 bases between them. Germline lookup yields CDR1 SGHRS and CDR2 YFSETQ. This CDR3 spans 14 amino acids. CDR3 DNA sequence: TGCGCCAGCAGGGGCCCTTCAGCCAAAAACATTCAGTACTTC. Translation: CASRGPSAKNIQYF.

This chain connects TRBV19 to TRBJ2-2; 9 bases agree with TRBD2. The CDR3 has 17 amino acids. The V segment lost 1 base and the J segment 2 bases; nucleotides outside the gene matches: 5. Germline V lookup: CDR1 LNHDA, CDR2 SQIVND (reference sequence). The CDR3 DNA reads TGTGCCAGTAGTATAGCAACACTAGCGGGTAACACCGGGGAGCTGTTTTTT. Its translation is CASSIATLAGNTGELFF.

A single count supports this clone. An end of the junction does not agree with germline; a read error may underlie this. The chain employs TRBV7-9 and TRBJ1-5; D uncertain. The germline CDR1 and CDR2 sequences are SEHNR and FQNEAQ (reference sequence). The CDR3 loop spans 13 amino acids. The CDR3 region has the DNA TGTTCCAGCAGCCTTAATAGCAATCAGCCCCAGCATTTT. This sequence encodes CSSSLNSNQPQHF.

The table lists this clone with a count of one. The CDR3, as DNA: TGTGCCAGCAGCGTAGTTTCGCCGTCTTCGAGCGCCGGGGAGCTGTTTTTT. Its protein product is CASSVVSPSSSAGELFF. The chain combines TRBV9 with TRBJ2-2; D unclear. Germline CDR1 and CDR2: SGDLS and YYNGEE. The CDR3 has 17 residues. V dropped 0 bases and J dropped 6 bases, with 18 bases sitting between them.

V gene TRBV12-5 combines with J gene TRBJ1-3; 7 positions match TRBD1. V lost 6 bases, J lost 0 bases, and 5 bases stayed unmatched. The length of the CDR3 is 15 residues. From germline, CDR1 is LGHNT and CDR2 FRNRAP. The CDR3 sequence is CASGGQTFSGNTIYF. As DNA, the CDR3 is TGTGCTAGTGGGGGACAGACCTTCTCTGGAAACACCATATATTTT.

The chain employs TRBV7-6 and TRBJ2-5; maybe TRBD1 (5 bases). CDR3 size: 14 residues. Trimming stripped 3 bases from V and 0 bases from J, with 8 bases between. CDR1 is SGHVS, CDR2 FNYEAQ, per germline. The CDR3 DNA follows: TGTGCCAGCAGCTTTCCAGGGAACCAAGAGACCCAGTACTTC. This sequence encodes CASSFPGNQETQYF. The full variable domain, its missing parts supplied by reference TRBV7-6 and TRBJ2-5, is GAGVSQSPRYKVTKRGQDVALRCDPISGHVSLYWYRQALGQGPEFLTYFNYEAQQDKSGLPNDRFSAERPEGSISTLTIQRTEQRDSAMYRCASSFPGNQETQYFGPGTRLLVL.

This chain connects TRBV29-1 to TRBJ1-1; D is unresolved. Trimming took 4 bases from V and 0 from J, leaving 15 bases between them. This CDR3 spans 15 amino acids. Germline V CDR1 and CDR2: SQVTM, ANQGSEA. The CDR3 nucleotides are TGCAGCGTTGGAATGCGGGGTTCCCTGAACACTGAAGCTTTCTTT. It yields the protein CSVGMRGSLNTEAFF.

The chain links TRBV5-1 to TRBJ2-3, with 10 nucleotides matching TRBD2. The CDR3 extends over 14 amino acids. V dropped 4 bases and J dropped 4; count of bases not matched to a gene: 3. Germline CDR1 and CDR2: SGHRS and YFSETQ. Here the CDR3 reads CASSRSGGADTQYF. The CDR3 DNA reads TGCGCCAGCAGCCGGAGCGGGGGGGCAGATACGCAGTATTTT.